This passage covers 12 T cell receptor beta chains from one sample sequenced in a study of T cells in Graves' hyperthyroidism and ophthalmopathy. RNA transcripts gave rise to amplified TCR beta CDR3 regions. The HTBI primer set was used in a first-round RT-PCR of the TCR CDR3. TCRdb called the multiplex PCR reads again in MiXCR, with one record for every CDR3 protein. The sample carries about 500,000 distinct CDR3 sequences, around 15% recorded once. The sample was blood. These receptors were taken from a young woman with Graves' ophthalmopathy.

This clonotype showed up many times. The V and J genes are TRBV11-1 and TRBJ2-1; D is unresolved. This CDR3 contains 13 residues. V was trimmed by 4 bases and J by 7 bases, leaving 11 bases between them. The germline CDR1 and CDR2 sequences are SGHAT and FQDESV (reference sequence). The CDR3 coding sequence is TGTGCCAGCAGCTGGGATTTTAGGAATGAGCAGTTCTTC. This encodes CASSWDFRNEQFF.

This clonotype was counted many times. This chain connects TRBV28 to TRBJ2-7; 8 bases line up with TRBD1. The V gene end was trimmed by 6 bases and the J gene end by 3 bases; junction bases not matched to a gene: 10. This CDR3 is built from 15 residues. Germline V CDR1 and CDR2: MDHEN, SYDVKM. CDR3 DNA sequence: TGTGCCAGCAGCCGCGTACAGGGGGGAAGCTACGAGCAGTACTTC. Translated: CASSRVQGGSYEQYF.

The chain recombines TRBV9 with TRBJ1-6; 8 bases are shared with TRBD1. J lost 10 bases, V lost 4 bases, and 10 bases had no gene match. Per germline, CDR1 SGDLS and CDR2 YYNGEE. The length of the CDR3 is 15 residues. CDR3 sequence (DNA): TGTGCCAGCAGCCCCCACGGACAGGGAGGATCACCCCTCCACTTT. It translates to CASSPHGQGGSPLHF.

In its sample, this clonotype was seen many times. The rearrangement links TRBV12-3 or TRBV12-4 to TRBJ2-5; D is possibly TRBD2 (5 bases). The CDR3 has 13 amino acids. V dropped 3 bases and J dropped 1 base, with 6 bases sitting between them. In nucleotides, the CDR3 is TGTGCCAGCAGTTTGGGAGCCCAAGAGACCCAGTACTTC. Protein: CASSLGAQETQYF.

This clonotype was observed at least ten times. The chain couples TRBV12-3 or TRBV12-4 to TRBJ2-3; D could derive from TRBD1 or TRBD2 (5 bases each). The CDR3 length is 13 residues. With 10 bases removed from V and 1 base from J, the gap between germline ends came to 12 bases. The CDR3 nucleotides are TGTGCCACCCGGGACGGAGGCACAGATACGCAGTATTTT. Amino acid sequence: CATRDGGTDTQYF.

This clonotype was recorded many times. The J gene is TRBJ2-5, the V gene TRBV18; 14 bases are a match to TRBD2. The CDR3 sequence is 16 residues long. V trimming: 3 bases; J trimming: 4 bases; junction bases outside the gene matches: 4. The germline V gene encodes CDR1 KGHSH and CDR2 LQKENI. DNA for the CDR3: TGTGCCAGCTCACCGGGACTAGCGGGAGATACAGAGACCCAGTACTTC. Translating it yields CASSPGLAGDTETQYF.

The chain employs TRBV7-2 and TRBJ2-5; 11 positions match TRBD2. Germline CDR1 is SGHTA and CDR2 is FQGNSA. Trimming removed 5 bases from V and 3 bases from J; junction bases left unmatched: 5. This CDR3 is built from 15 residues. The CDR3 DNA follows: TGTGCCAGCAGCCCCTTGACTAGCGGGGAAGAGACCCAGTACTTC. Encoded protein: CASSPLTSGEETQYF.

The chain links TRBV11-2 to TRBJ2-6; D perhaps matches TRBD1 (6 bases). In germline, CDR1 is SGHAT, CDR2 FQNNGV. The V end lost 4 bases, the J end lost 2 bases, and 12 bases lay between the germline ends. The CDR3 consists of 16 residues. The CDR3 DNA is TGTGCCAGCAGCTCTTTAACAGGGCCTGGGGCCAACGTCCTGACTTTC. Its translation is CASSSLTGPGANVLTF.

This sequence joins TRBV19 and TRBJ1-2; 7 bases line up with TRBD1. CDR1 LNHDA and CDR2 SQIVND come from the germline V gene (reference sequence). The CDR3 runs to 12 residues. The junction had 4 bases not matched to a gene; V was cut back by 7 bases and J by 5 bases. The CDR3 coding sequence is TGTGCCAGTACGGCCAGGGGGTATGGCTACACCTTC. Protein product: CASTARGYGYTF.

This clonotype showed up many times. This rearrangement joins TRBV18 to TRBJ1-2; D call uncertain. The CDR3 has 13 residues. Germline loops: CDR1 KGHSH, CDR2 LQKENI. V shed 2 bases and J shed 5 bases, with 9 bases lying between them. CDR3 in DNA: TGTGCCAGCTCACCATCCAGAGATTATGGCTACACCTTC. This gives the protein CASSPSRDYGYTF.

This clonotype came up many times. J is TRBJ2-7 and V is TRBV29-1, with a tentative D call TRBD2 (5 bases). CDR1 SQVTM and CDR2 ANQGSEA come from the germline V gene. The V and J ends lost 2 bases and 6 bases respectively, with 17 bases between them. The CDR3 is 14 residues long. In DNA form, the CDR3 reads TGCAGCGTTGAAAAGTCAGTAGGAGGAACCGAGCAGTACTTC. This gives the protein CSVEKSVGGTEQYF.

The table lists this clonotype with many counts. This chain joins TRBV20-1 and TRBJ1-5; D is perhaps TRBD1 (5 bases). Trimming shortened V by 7 bases and J by 2 bases, and 12 bases separated the two germline ends. The CDR3 spans 13 residues. CDR1 is DFQATT, CDR2 SNEGSKA, per germline (reference sequence). For the CDR3, the DNA is TGCAGTGGAGGCAGGGATGGCAATCAGCCCCAGCATTTT. Translated, it gives CSGGRDGNQPQHF.